This section outlines one TCR beta chain sequence together with its context. This record comes from a study of T cell changes during pregnancy in multiple sclerosis. The CDR3 has 13 residues. After removal of 5 bases from V and 7 bases from J, the junction contained 8 bases not matched to a gene. Per the germline V gene, CDR1 is PRHDT and CDR2 is FYEKMQ (reference sequence). Only in-frame clones appear in the TCRdb table, and some are missing; sequencing was by immunoSEQ multiplex PCR. This sample has 35,000 to 40,000 clones, with more than 90% found just once. The material sequenced was CD8+ T cells from peripheral blood mononuclear cells, taken in the third trimester of pregnancy. The rearrangement uses TRBV13 and TRBJ2-7; 7 nucleotides match TRBD2. The clonotype was recovered from a female donor with multiple sclerosis, enrolled in a pregnancy study. CDR3 nucleotide sequence: TGTGCCAGCAGCCGGGGGGACGGTACGGAGCAGTACTTC. Translated, it gives CASSRGDGTEQYF. Filled out from reference TRBV13 and TRBJ2-7, the complete variable domain reads AAGVIQSPRHLIKEKRETATLKCYPIPRHDTVYWYQQGPGQDPQFLISFYEKMQSDKGSIPDRFSAQQFSDYHSELNMSSLELGDSALYFCASSRGDGTEQYFGPGTRLTVT.